The entry below describes one T cell receptor (beta chain). Antigen: not known. The entry originates in a study of cytomegalovirus exposure and HLA in healthy donors. Study-level background: Of all 400 or so donors who were genotyped, roughly 81% belonged to the Caucasian-associated ancestry cluster.

Regarding the study as a whole: Most CMV-associated TCR beta chains were later found to appear HLA-restricted.

The germline V gene encodes CDR1 SQVTM and CDR2 ANQGSEA. The CDR3 totals 13 residues. Trimming pared 4 bases from V and 0 bases from J, leaving 10 bases between. PCR primers comprised 60 Vbeta and 13 Jbeta primers. Clones were read by immunoSEQ multiplex PCR, and TCRdb kept only the in-frame ones, dropping some. This sample has just over 60,000 clones, with about 89% found just once. The sequence was obtained from a man aged 18 to 29 in good health and CMV-seronegative. The source material was PBMCs. The chain couples TRBV29-1 to TRBJ2-7; weak D call: TRBD1 (5 bases). The CDR3 reads CSVVWQGSYEQYF. In nucleotides, the CDR3 is TGCAGCGTTGTTTGGCAGGGCTCCTACGAGCAGTACTTC.